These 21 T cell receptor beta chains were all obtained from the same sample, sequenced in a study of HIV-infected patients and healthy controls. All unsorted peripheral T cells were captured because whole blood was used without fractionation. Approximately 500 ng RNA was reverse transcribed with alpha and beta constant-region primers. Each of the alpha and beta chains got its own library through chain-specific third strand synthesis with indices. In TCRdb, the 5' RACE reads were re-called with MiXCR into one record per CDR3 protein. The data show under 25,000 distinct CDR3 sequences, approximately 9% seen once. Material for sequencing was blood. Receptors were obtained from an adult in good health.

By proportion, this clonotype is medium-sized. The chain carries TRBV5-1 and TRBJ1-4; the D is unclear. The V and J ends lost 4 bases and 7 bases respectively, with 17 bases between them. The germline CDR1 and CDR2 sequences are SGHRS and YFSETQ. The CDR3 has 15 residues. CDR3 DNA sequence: TGCGCCAGCAGCCCTCGGGGAGGCGTTGCTGAAAAACTGTTTTTT. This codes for CASSPRGGVAEKLFF.

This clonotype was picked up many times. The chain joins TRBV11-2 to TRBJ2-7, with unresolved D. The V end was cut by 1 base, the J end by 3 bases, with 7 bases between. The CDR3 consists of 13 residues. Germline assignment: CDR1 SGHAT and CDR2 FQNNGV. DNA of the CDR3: TGTGCCAGCAGCTTAGGGGTGGGCTACGAGCAGTACTTC. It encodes CASSLGVGYEQYF. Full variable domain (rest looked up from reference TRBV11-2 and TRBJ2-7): EAGVAQSPRYKIIEKRQSVAFWCNPISGHATLYWYQQILGQGPKLLIQFQNNGVVDDSQLPKDRFSAERLKGVDSTLKIQPAKLEDSAVYLCASSLGVGYEQYFGPGTRLTVT.

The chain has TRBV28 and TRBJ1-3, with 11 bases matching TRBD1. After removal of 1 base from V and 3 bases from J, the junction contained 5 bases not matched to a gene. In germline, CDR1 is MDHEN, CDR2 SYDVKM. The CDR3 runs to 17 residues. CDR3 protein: CASSLLGDRGYGNTIYF. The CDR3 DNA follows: TGTGCCAGCAGTTTATTAGGGGACAGGGGGTATGGAAACACCATATATTTT.

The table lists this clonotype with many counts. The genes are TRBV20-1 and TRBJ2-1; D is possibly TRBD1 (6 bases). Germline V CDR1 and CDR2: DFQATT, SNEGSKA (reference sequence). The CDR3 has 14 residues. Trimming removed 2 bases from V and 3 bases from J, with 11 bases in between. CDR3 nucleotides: TGCAGTGCTAGACACAGGGTCTTCTACAATGAGCAGTTCTTC. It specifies CSARHRVFYNEQFF.

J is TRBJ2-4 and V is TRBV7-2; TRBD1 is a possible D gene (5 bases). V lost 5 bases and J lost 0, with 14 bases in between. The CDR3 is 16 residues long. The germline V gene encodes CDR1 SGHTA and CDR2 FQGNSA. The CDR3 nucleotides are TGTGCCAGCAGCCCTCAGGGCCGGGCAGCCAAAAACATTCAGTACTTC. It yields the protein CASSPQGRAAKNIQYF.

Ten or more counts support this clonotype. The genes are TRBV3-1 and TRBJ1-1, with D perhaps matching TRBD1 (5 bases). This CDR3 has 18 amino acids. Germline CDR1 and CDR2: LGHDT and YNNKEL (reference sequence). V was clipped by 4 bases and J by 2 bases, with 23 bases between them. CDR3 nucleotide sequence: TGTGCCAGCAGCCCGAATCCCGGGTACCGGGGGAGAAACACTGAAGCTTTCTTT. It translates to CASSPNPGYRGRNTEAFF. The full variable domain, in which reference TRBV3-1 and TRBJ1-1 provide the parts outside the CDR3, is DTAVSQTPKYLVTQMGNDKSIKCEQNLGHDTMYWYKQDSKKFLKIMFSYNNKELIINETVPNRFSPKSPDKAHLNLHINSLELGDSAVYFCASSPNPGYRGRNTEAFFGQGTRLTVV.

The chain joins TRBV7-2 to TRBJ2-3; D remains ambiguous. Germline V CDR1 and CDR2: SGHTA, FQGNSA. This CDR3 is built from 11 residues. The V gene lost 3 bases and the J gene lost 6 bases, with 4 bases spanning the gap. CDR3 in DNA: TGTGCCAGCAGCTTTCTTGATACGCAGTATTTT. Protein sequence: CASSFLDTQYF.

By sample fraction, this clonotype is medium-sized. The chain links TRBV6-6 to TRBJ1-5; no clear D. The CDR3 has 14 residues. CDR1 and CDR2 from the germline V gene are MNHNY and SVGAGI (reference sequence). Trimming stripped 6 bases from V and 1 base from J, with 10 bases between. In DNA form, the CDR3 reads TGTGCCAGCAGCCCATCTGACAGCAATCAGCCCCAGCATTTT. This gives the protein CASSPSDSNQPQHF.

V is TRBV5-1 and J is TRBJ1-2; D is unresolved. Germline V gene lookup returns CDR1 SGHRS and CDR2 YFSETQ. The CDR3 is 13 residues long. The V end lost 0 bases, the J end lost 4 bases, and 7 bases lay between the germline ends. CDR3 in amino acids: CASSLVRFYGYTF. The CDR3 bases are TGCGCCAGCAGCTTGGTCAGGTTCTATGGCTACACCTTC.

The CDR3 nucleotides read TGTGCCAGCACAAAGGGGCTCCGGGACTATGGCTACACCTTC. The encoded protein is CASTKGLRDYGYTF. The chain recombines TRBV2 with TRBJ1-2; D is perhaps TRBD1 (5 bases). Trimming took 7 bases from V and 3 from J, leaving 15 bases between them. The CDR3 has 14 amino acids. Looked up from germline, CDR1 is SNHLY and CDR2 is FYNNEI.

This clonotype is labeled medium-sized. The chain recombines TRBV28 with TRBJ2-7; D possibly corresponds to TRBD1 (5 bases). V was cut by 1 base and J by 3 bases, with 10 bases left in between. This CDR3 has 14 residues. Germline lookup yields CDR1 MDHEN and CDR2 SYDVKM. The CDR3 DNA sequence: TGTGCCAGCAGTTTATTAAGGGGCAGCTACGAGCAGTACTTC. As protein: CASSLLRGSYEQYF.

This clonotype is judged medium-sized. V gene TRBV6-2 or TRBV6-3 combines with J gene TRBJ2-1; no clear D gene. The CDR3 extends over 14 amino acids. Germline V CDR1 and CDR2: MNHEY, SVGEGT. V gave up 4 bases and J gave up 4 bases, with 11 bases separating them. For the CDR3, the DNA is TGTGCCAGCAGTTTGGGGTCCCTGTACAATGAGCAGTTCTTC. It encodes CASSLGSLYNEQFF.

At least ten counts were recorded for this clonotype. DNA of the CDR3: TGCAGCGCCGGAGTAGCTGGGGACGAGCAGTACTTC. This codes for CSAGVAGDEQYF. This rearrangement joins TRBV29-1 to TRBJ2-7; no reliable D call. The CDR3 consists of 12 residues. Trimming pared 7 bases from V and 5 bases from J, leaving 15 bases between. Germline values: CDR1 SQVTM, CDR2 ANQGSEA.

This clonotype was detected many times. The CDR3 DNA reads as TGTGCCAGCAGTGGTGGGCTAGCCGGGGATGAGCAGTTCTTC. Its protein is CASSGGLAGDEQFF. The chain links TRBV28 to TRBJ2-1; D is perhaps TRBD2 (5 bases). The CDR3 totals 14 residues. CDR1 and CDR2 (germline): MDHEN, SYDVKM. V dropped 5 bases and J dropped 8 bases, with 16 bases sitting between them.

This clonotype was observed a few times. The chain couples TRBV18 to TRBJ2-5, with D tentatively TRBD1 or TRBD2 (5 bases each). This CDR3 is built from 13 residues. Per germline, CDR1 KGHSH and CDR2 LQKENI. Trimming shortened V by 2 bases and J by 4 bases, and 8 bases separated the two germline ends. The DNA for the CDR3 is TGTGCCAGCTCACCAGAGGGGCGAGAGACCCAGTACTTC. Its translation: CASSPEGRETQYF. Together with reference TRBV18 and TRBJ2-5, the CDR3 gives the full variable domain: NAGVMQNPRHLVRRRGQEARLRCSPMKGHSHVYWYRQLPEEGLKFMVYLQKENIIDESGMPKERFSAEFPKEGPSILRIQQVVRGDSAAYFCASSPEGRETQYFGPGTRLLVL.

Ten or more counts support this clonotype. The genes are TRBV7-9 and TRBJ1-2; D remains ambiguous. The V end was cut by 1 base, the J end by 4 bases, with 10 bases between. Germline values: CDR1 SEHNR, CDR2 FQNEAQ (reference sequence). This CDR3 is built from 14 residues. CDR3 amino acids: CASSLGLYGYGYTF. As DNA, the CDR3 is TGTGCCAGCAGCTTAGGGTTGTACGGCTATGGCTACACCTTC. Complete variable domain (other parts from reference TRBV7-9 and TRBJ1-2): DTGVSQNPRHKITKRGQNVTFRCDPISEHNRLYWYRQTLGQGPEFLTYFQNEAQLEKSRLLSDRFSAERPKGSFSTLEIQRTEQGDSAMYLCASSLGLYGYGYTFGSGTRLTVV.

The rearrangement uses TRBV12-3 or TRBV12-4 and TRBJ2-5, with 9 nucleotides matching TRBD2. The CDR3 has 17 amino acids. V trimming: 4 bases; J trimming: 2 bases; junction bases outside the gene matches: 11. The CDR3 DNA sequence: TGTGCCAGCAGTTCCCGCCGACGGACTAGCGTACAAGAGACCCAGTACTTC. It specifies CASSSRRRTSVQETQYF.

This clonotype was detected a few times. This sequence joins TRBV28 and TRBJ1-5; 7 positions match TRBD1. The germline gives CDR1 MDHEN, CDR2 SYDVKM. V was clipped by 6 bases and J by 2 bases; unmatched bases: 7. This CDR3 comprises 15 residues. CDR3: CASSPYGQGNQPQHF. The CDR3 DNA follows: TGTGCCAGCAGCCCCTATGGACAGGGCAATCAGCCCCAGCATTTT. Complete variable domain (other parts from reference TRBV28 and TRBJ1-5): DVKVTQSSRYLVKRTGEKVFLECVQDMDHENMFWYRQDPGLGLRLIYFSYDVKMKEKGDIPEGYSVSREKKERFSLILESASTNQTSMYLCASSPYGQGNQPQHFGDGTRLSIL.

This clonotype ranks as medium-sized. The CDR3 DNA is TGCAGCGTTGAAGATCTTGACGACTACGAGCAGTACTTC. It translates to CSVEDLDDYEQYF. V and J are TRBV29-1 and TRBJ2-7, with D unclear. The V gene's germline CDR1 is SQVTM and CDR2 ANQGSEA. CDR3 size: 13 residues. V was trimmed by 0 bases and J by 3 bases, leaving 9 bases between them.

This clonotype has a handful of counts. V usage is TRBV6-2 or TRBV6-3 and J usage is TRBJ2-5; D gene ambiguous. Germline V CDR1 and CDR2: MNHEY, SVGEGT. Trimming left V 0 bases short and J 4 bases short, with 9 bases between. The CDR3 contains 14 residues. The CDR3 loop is CASSYSVIRETQYF. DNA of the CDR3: TGTGCCAGCAGTTACTCTGTTATTCGAGAGACCCAGTACTTC.

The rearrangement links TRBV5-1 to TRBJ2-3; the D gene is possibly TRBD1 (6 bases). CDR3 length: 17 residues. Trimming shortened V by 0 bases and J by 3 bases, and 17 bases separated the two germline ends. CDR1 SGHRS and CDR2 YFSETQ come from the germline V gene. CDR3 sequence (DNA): TGCGCCAGCAGCTTGGCCCCCACAGGGATGGCGACAGATACGCAGTATTTT. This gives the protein CASSLAPTGMATDTQYF. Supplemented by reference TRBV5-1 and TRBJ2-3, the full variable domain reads KAGVTQTPRYLIKTRGQQVTLSCSPISGHRSVSWYQQTPGQGLQFLFEYFSETQRNKGNFPGRFSGRQFSNSRSEMNVSTLELGDSALYLCASSLAPTGMATDTQYFGPGTRLTVL.